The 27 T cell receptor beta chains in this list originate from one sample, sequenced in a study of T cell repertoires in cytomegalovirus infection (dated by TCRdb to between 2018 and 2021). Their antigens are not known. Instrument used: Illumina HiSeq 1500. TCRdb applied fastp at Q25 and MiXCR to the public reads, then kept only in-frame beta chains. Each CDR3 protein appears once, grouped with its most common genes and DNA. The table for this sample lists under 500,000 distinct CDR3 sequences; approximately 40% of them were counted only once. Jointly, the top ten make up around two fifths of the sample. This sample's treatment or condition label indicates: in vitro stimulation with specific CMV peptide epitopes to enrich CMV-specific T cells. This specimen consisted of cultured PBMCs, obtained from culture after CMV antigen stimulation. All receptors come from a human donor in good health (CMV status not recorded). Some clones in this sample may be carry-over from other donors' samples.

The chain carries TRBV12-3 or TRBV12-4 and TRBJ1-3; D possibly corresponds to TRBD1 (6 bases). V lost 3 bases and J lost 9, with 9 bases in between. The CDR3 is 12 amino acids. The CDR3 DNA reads TGTGCCAGCAGTTTCTCGGGGGCCACCATATATTTT. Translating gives CASSFSGATIYF.

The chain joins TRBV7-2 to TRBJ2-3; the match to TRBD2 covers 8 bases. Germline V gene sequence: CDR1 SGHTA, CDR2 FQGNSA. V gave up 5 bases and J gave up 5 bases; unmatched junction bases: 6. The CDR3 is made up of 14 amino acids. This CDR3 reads CASSLLGGGDTQYF. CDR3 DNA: TGTGCCAGCAGCCTCCTCGGGGGGGGAGATACGCAGTATTTT.

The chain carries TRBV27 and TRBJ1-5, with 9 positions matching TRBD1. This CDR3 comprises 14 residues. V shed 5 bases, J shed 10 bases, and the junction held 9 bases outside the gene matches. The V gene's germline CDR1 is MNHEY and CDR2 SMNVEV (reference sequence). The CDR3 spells CASSLIPGQGPQHF. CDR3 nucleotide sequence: TGTGCCAGCAGTCTTATACCGGGACAGGGTCCCCAGCATTTT.

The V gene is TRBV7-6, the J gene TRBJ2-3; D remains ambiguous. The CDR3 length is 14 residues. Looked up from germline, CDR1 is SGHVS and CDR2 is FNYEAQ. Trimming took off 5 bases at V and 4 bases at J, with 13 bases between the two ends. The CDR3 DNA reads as TGTGCCAGCAGCCCCCCCCGAGCTCCAGATACGCAGTATTTT. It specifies CASSPPRAPDTQYF.

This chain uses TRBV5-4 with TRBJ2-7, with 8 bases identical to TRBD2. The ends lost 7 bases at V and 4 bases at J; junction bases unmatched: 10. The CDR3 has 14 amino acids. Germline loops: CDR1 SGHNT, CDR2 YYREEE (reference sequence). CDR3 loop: CASGHSGTEYEQYF. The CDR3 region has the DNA TGTGCCAGCGGTCATAGCGGGACGGAGTACGAGCAGTACTTC.

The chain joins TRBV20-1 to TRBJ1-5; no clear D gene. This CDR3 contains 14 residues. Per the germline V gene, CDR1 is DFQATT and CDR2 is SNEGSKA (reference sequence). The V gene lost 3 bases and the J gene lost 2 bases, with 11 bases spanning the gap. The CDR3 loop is CSASQRFGNQPQHF. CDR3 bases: TGCAGTGCTAGTCAGCGTTTTGGCAATCAGCCCCAGCATTTT.

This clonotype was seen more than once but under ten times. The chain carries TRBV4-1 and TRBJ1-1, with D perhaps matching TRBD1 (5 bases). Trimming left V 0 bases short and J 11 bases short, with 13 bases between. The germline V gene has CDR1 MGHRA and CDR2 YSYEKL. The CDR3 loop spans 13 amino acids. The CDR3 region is CASSQDRDLGAFF. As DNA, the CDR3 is TGCGCCAGCAGCCAAGATCGGGACTTGGGGGCTTTCTTT.

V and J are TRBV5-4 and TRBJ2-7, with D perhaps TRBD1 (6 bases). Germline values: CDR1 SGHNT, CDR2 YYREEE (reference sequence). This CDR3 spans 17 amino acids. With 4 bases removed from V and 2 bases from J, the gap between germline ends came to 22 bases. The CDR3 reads CASSLAFGGQGPYEQYF. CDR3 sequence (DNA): TGTGCCAGCAGCCTGGCTTTTGGCGGGCAGGGGCCCTACGAGCAGTACTTC.

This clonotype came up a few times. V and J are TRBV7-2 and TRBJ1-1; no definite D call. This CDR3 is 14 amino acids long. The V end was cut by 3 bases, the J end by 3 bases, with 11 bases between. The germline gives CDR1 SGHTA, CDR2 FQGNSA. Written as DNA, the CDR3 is TGTGCCAGCAGCTTTATTATAAGGGACACTGAAGCTTTCTTT. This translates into CASSFIIRDTEAFF.

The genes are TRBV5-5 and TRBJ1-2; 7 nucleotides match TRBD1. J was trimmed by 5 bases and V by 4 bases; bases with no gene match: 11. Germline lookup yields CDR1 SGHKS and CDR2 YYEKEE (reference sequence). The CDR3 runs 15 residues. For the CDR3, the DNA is TGTGCCAGCAGCCTACTGGGACAGCTACTTTATGGCTACACCTTC. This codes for CASSLLGQLLYGYTF.

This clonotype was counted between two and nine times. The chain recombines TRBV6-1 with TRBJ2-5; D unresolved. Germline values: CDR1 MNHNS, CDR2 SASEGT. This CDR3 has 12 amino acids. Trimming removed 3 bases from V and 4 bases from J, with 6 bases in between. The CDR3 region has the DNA TGTGCCAGCAGTGACCCGGGAGAGACCCAGTACTTC. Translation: CASSDPGETQYF.

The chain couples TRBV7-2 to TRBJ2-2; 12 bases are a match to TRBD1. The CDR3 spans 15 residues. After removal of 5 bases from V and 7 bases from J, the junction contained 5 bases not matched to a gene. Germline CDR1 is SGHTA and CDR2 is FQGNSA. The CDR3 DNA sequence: TGTGCCAGCAGCCCCGGGACAGGGGGCAACGGGGAGCTGTTTTTT. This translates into CASSPGTGGNGELFF.

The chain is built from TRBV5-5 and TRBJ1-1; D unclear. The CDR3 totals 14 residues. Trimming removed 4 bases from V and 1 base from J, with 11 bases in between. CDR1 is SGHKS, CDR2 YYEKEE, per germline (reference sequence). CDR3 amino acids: CASSRRTENTEAFF. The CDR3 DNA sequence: TGTGCCAGCAGCCGGAGGACCGAGAACACTGAAGCTTTCTTT.

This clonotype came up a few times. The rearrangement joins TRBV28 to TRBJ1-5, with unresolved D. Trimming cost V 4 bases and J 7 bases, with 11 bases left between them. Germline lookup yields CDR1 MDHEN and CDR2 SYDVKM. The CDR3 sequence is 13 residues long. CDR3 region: CASSSPRFQPQHF. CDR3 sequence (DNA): TGTGCCAGCAGTTCACCACGTTTCCAGCCCCAGCATTTT.

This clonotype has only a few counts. CDR3 sequence (DNA): TGCAGTGCTAGAAACGGACTAGAGACCTACGAGCAGTACTTC. It codes for CSARNGLETYEQYF. This rearrangement joins TRBV20-1 to TRBJ2-7; 7 positions match TRBD2. V gave up 2 bases and J gave up 2 bases; unmatched junction bases: 6. CDR1 is DFQATT and CDR2 is SNEGSKA in the germline V gene (reference sequence). The CDR3 is 14 residues long.

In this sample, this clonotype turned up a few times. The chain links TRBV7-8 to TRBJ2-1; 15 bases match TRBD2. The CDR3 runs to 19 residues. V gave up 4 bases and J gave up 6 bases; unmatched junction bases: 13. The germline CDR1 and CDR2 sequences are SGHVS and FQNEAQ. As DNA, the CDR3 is TGTGCCAGCAGCTCCCTCGGACTAGCGGGGGGGCGAGTGGGCAATGAGCAGTTCTTC. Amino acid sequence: CASSSLGLAGGRVGNEQFF.

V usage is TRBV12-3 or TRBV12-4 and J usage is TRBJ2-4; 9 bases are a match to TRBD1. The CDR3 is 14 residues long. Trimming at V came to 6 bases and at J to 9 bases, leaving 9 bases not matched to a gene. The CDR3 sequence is CASSPTGGRGIQYF. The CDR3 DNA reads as TGTGCCAGCAGCCCTACAGGGGGCCGGGGCATTCAGTACTTC.

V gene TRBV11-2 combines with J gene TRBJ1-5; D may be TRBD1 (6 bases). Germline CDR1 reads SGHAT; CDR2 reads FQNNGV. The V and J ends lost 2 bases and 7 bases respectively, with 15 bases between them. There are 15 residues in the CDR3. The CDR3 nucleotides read TGTGCCAGCAGCTTATACCAGGGGATAGGACAGCCCCAGCATTTT. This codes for CASSLYQGIGQPQHF.

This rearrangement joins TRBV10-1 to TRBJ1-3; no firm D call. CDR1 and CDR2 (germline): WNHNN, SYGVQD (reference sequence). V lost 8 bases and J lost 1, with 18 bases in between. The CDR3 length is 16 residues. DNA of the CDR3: TGCGCCAGCCCAGTAGGGCAGCCGGATTCTGGAAACACCATATATTTT. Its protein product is CASPVGQPDSGNTIYF.

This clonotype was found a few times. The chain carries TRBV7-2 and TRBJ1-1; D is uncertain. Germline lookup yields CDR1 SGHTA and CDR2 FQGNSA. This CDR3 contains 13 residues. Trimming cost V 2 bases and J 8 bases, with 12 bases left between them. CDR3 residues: CASSLRGTVEAFF. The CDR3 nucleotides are TGTGCCAGCAGCTTACGCGGAACGGTCGAAGCTTTCTTT.

Here the CDR3 reads CASSSRMGGGKLFF. The CDR3 DNA follows: TGCGCCAGCAGCTCAAGGATGGGGGGGGGGAAACTGTTTTTT. V gene TRBV4-1 combines with J gene TRBJ1-4, with D maybe TRBD1 (5 bases). V dropped 5 bases and J dropped 11 bases, with 18 bases sitting between them. The V gene's germline CDR1 is MGHRA and CDR2 YSYEKL. The CDR3 loop spans 14 amino acids.

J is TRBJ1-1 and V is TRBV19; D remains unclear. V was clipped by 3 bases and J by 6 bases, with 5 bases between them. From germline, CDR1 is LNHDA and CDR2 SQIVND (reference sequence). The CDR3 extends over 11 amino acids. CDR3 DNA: TGTGCCAGTAGTATTGCCGCTGAAGCTTTCTTT. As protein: CASSIAAEAFF.

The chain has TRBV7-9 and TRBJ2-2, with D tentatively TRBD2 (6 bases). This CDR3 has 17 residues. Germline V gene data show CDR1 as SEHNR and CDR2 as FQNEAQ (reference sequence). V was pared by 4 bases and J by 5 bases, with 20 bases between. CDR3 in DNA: TGTGCCAGCAGCTCGTATCCGAAGGGACTCGGGACCGGGGAGCTGTTTTTT. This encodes CASSSYPKGLGTGELFF.

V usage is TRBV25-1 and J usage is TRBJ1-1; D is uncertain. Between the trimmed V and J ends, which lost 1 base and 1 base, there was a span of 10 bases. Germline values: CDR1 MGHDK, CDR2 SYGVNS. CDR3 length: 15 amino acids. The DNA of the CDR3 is TGTGCCAGCAGTGAATTGGGCAGAACGAACACTGAAGCTTTCTTT. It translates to CASSELGRTNTEAFF.

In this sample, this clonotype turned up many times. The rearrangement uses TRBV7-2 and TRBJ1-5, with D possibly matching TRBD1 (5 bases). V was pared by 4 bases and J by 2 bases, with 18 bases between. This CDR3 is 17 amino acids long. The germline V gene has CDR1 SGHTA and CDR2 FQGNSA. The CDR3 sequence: CASSYAGRGSRNQPQHF. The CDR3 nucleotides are TGTGCCAGCAGCTATGCAGGGCGGGGATCACGCAATCAGCCCCAGCATTTT.

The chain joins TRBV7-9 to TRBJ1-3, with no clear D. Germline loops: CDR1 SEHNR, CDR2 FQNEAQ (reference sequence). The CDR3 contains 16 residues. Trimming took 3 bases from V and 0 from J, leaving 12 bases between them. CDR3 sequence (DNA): TGTGCCAGCAGCTTGCACGTACCTCACTCTGGAAACACCATATATTTT. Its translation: CASSLHVPHSGNTIYF. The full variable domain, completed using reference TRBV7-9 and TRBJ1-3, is DTGVSQNPRHKITKRGQNVTFRCDPISEHNRLYWYRQTLGQGPEFLTYFQNEAQLEKSRLLSDRFSAERPKGSFSTLEIQRTEQGDSAMYLCASSLHVPHSGNTIYFGEGSWLTVV.

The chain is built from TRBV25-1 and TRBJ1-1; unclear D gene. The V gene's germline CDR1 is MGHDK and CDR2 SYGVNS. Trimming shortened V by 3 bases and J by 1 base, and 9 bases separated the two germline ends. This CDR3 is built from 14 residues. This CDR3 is CASSEAVGNTEAFF. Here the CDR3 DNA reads TGTGCCAGCAGTGAGGCAGTGGGGAACACTGAAGCTTTCTTT. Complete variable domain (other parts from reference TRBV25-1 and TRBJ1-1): EADIYQTPRYLVIGTGKKITLECSQTMGHDKMYWYQQDPGMELHLIHYSYGVNSTEKGDLSSESTVSRIRTEHFPLTLESARPSHTSQYLCASSEAVGNTEAFFGQGTRLTVV.